This is a list of T cell receptor beta chains from one sample in a study of blood T cell repertoires in COVID-19. Sequenced by immunoSEQ multiplex PCR; TCRdb stores in-frame clones only, minus some. Among some 150,000 clones, around 90% were seen once, and the ten largest hold around 1.5%. The sequencing sample was made of peripheral blood. These receptor sequences come from a human donor in a cohort sampled during active COVID-19. The CDR3 runs from the conserved cysteine through the conserved F or W. A D gene is named only where the DNA matches it firmly. Size is stated for part of the rows, as once, few or many counts, or as a class when the clone is expanded.

cdr3_nt cdr3_aa j_call d_call v_call clone_size
TGTGCCAGCAGTTTATTTAGCGGGGGCCACAATGAGCAGTTCTTC CASSLFSGGHNEQFF TRBJ2-1 TRBD2 TRBV27 NA
TGTGCCAGCAGTGAGGGACAGTATGGCTACACCTTC CASSEGQYGYTF TRBJ1-2 TRBD1 TRBV6-1 once
TGTGCCAGCAGCTCGCTTATGAGGCCTAGCACAGATACGCAGTATTTT CASSSLMRPSTDTQYF TRBJ2-3 NA TRBV5-6 NA
TGTGCCAGCTCACCGGCCGGGACTCGATCCTACGAGCAGTACTTC CASSPAGTRSYEQYF TRBJ2-7 NA TRBV18 NA
TGTGCCAGCAGCTTTTCGGGGTTCGATGGCTACACCTTC CASSFSGFDGYTF TRBJ1-2 NA TRBV5-4 NA
TGTGCCAGCAGTGAAACCGCGGGCGGCTATGGCTACACCTTC CASSETAGGYGYTF TRBJ1-2 NA TRBV2 NA
TGCGCCAGCAGCTTTGGAGGCAGTTCCTCTGGAAACACCATATATTTT CASSFGGSSSGNTIYF TRBJ1-3 NA TRBV5-1 NA
TGTGCCAGTAGTATCGGGCAGGGGGTAGAGACCCAGTACTTC CASSIGQGVETQYF TRBJ2-5 TRBD1 TRBV19 NA
TGTGCCAGCAGCTTTAACCAGGGCCCGTACGGCTACACCTTC CASSFNQGPYGYTF TRBJ1-2 NA TRBV7-9 few
TGTGCCTGGAGTACGATAGCGGGGCCTCAAGAGACCCAGTACTTC CAWSTIAGPQETQYF TRBJ2-5 TRBD2 TRBV30 NA
TGTGCCAGCAGCAGCTGGTGGGGGGACGCGACTAATGAAAAACTGTTTTTT CASSSWWGDATNEKLFF TRBJ1-4 NA TRBV5-6 NA
TGTGCCAGCAGCTTAACCGCGGGGGGTTGGGAGACCCAGTACTTC CASSLTAGGWETQYF TRBJ2-5 TRBD2 TRBV7-3 NA
TGTGCCAGCAGCCAAGATCGGGCTAGGGGGGAGACCCAGTACTTC CASSQDRARGETQYF TRBJ2-5 NA TRBV3-1/TRBV3-2 NA
TGTGCCAGTAGCGCCGGGACAAACAATGAGCAGTTCTTC CASSAGTNNEQFF TRBJ2-1 NA TRBV19 NA
TGTGCCAGTAGTTCCGTACTAGCGGGGGGACAAGAGACCCAGTACTTC CASSSVLAGGQETQYF TRBJ2-5 TRBD2 TRBV19 NA
TGTGCCAGCAGCCAATATAAGGCTAGCGGGGTATTGTACCAAGAGACCCAGTACTTC CASSQYKASGVLYQETQYF TRBJ2-5 TRBD2 TRBV14 NA
TGTGCCAGCAGTGAAGTCACGGGTCAGCCCCAGCATTTT CASSEVTGQPQHF TRBJ1-5 NA TRBV6-1 NA
TGTGCCAGCAGCCAGGGGAACGAGCAGTACTTC CASSQGNEQYF TRBJ2-7 NA TRBV6-6 NA
TGTGCCAGCAGTGCCCCACCGGTACAGGGGGCCAGTGGCTACACCTTC CASSAPPVQGASGYTF TRBJ1-2 TRBD1 TRBV28 NA